The clone carrying this T cell receptor beta chain was detected a few times. Its antigen is unknown. Sequencing used immunoSEQ version 4 in survey mode. Assay: immunoSEQ multiplex PCR; the TCRdb copy retains only in-frame clones and omits some. The sample has about 13,000 clones; roughly 70% are singletons. The data were obtained in a study of persistence of HIV-infected CD4 T cells. Study as a whole: A median of 8 years of suppressive ART preceded sampling. Up to about 200 mL blood was drawn at multiple time points; a couple of donors had single-time leukapheresis.

Germline-derived CDR1 and CDR2 are LNHDA and SQIVND (reference sequence). The CDR3 loop spans 13 amino acids. Trimming cost V 6 bases and J 6 bases; bases outside gene matches: 5. Points from the study as a whole: TCR oligoclonality correlated with proviral oligoclonality in the same sorted populations.

Cells were stimulated with CMV-infected fibroblast lysates at roughly 10 ug/mL. Sorting selected CD4+ T cells upregulating both CD40 ligand and CD69. CD8+ T cells were removed from PBMCs prior to stimulation. Sequencing was performed on CD4+ T cells sorted from PBMCs after roughly 18-hour stimulation, taken from a patient who received antiretroviral therapy. The chain links TRBV19 to TRBJ1-5; TRBD1 matches 7 bases. The sequence was collected from an adult man with HIV who was CMV-seropositive. CDR3 protein: CASSNTGVQPQHF. CDR3 nucleotides: TGTGCCAGTAGCAACACAGGGGTTCAGCCCCAGCATTTT.